Below are 9 T cell receptor beta chains sequenced from a single sample in a study of T cell responses to AZD1222 COVID-19 vaccine. Clones were read by immunoSEQ multiplex PCR, and TCRdb kept only the in-frame ones, dropping some. Of just under 90,000 clones listed, 80% to 90% are singletons. The sequences come from peripheral blood, collected on day 0 of MenACWY control vaccination. All receptors derive from an adult in good health.

The rearrangement joins TRBV3-1 (or the pseudogene TRBV3-2) to TRBJ1-5; no firm D call. V lost 0 bases and J 10 bases, leaving 16 bases between the germline ends. This CDR3 has 15 residues. CDR1 and CDR2 (germline): LGHDT, YNNKEL (reference sequence). This CDR3 is CASSQDHRSEQPQHF. The CDR3 coding sequence is TGTGCCAGCAGCCAAGATCATAGGTCAGAACAACCCCAGCATTTT.

V gene TRBV19 combines with J gene TRBJ1-5; D unclear. V gave up 2 bases and J gave up 2 bases, with 13 bases separating them. The CDR3 length is 16 residues. The V gene's germline CDR1 is LNHDA and CDR2 SQIVND (reference sequence). CDR3 coding DNA: TGTGCCAGTAGTATACTTCCTCGGTGGGGCAATCAGCCCCAGCATTTT. Translating it yields CASSILPRWGNQPQHF.

The rearrangement uses TRBV18 and TRBJ1-1, with TRBD1 identical over 7 bases. The ends lost 4 bases at V and 1 base at J; junction bases unmatched: 6. Germline CDR1 and CDR2: KGHSH and LQKENI. This CDR3 has 15 amino acids. The CDR3 region has the DNA TGTGCCAGCTCACAAGACCGGGACAGGAACACTGAAGCTTTCTTT. Translated, it gives CASSQDRDRNTEAFF.

This clone showed up just once. This chain uses TRBV7-6 with TRBJ1-4, with TRBD1 identical over 9 bases. Germline V gene data show CDR1 as SGHVS and CDR2 as FNYEAQ. This CDR3 region has 14 residues. The V segment lost 4 bases and the J segment 5 bases; nucleotides outside the gene matches: 2. CDR3 sequence reads: CASSSGQGNEKLFF. As DNA, the CDR3 is TGTGCCAGCAGCTCAGGACAGGGGAATGAAAAACTGTTTTTT.

The V and J genes are TRBV24-1 and TRBJ2-7, with 8 bases lining up with TRBD1. This CDR3 has 16 residues. In germline, CDR1 is KGHDR, CDR2 SFDVKD. Trimming removed 4 bases from V and 3 bases from J; junction bases left unmatched: 10. The CDR3 DNA reads TGTGCCACCAGTGACATGGGGGACAGGATGAGCTACGAGCAGTACTTC. Translated, it gives CATSDMGDRMSYEQYF.

The rearrangement joins TRBV14 to TRBJ2-3, with 8 nucleotides matching TRBD2. Germline CDR1 and CDR2: SGHDN and FVKESK. The CDR3 length is 16 residues. J was trimmed by 2 bases and V by 4 bases; bases with no gene match: 8. The CDR3 nucleotides are TGTGCCAGCAGCCGCGAGCGGGGGACCGCCACAGATACGCAGTATTTT. This codes for CASSRERGTATDTQYF.

This clone was seen just once. CDR3 in amino acids: CAWSVRGSSGNTIYF. CDR3 coding DNA: TGTGCCTGGAGTGTACGGGGGAGCTCTGGAAACACCATATATTTT. This chain links TRBV30 with TRBJ1-3; maybe TRBD1 (5 bases). The V and J ends lost 0 bases and 0 bases respectively, with 9 bases between them. The CDR3 runs 15 residues. Germline lookup yields CDR1 GTSNPN and CDR2 SVGIG (reference sequence).

The chain recombines TRBV4-1 with TRBJ1-2, with 7 bases aligning to TRBD1. The germline V gene encodes CDR1 MGHRA and CDR2 YSYEKL. V lost 6 bases to trimming and J lost 0 bases; unmatched junction nucleotides: 13. The CDR3 totals 17 residues. This CDR3 reads CASRRTPGQTPNYGYTF. The CDR3 DNA is TGCGCCAGCAGACGAACGCCGGGACAGACACCTAACTATGGCTACACCTTC.

Written as DNA, the CDR3 is TGTGCCAGTACCTATACCGGGACGGTGAATTCACCCCTCCACTTT. This codes for CASTYTGTVNSPLHF. This sequence joins TRBV19 and TRBJ1-6, with D possibly matching TRBD1 (5 bases). The CDR3 is 15 amino acids. Germline V gene sequence: CDR1 LNHDA, CDR2 SQIVND (reference sequence). V lost 7 bases, J lost 7 bases, and 17 bases lay in between.